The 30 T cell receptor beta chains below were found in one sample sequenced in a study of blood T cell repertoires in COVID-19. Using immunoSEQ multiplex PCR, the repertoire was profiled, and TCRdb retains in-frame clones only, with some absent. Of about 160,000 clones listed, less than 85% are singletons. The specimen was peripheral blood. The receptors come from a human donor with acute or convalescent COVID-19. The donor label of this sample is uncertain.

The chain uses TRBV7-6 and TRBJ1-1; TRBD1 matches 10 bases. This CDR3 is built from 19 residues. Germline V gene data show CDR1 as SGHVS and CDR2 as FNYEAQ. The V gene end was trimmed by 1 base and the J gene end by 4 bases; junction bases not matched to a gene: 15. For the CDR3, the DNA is TGTGCCAGCAGCTTAGTACCAGGCGGGACAGGGGTATGGGGCACTGAAGCTTTCTTT. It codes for CASSLVPGGTGVWGTEAFF.

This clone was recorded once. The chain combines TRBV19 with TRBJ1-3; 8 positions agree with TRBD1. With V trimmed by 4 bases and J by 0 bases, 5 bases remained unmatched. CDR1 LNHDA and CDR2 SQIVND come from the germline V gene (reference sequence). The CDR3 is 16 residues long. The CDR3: CASSRGTGNSGNTIYF. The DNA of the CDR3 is TGTGCCAGTAGTAGAGGGACAGGAAACTCTGGAAACACCATATATTTT.

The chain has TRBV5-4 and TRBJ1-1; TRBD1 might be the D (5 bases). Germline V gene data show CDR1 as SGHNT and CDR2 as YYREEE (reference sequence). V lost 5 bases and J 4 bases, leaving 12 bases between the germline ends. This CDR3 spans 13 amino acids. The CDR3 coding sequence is TGTGCCAGCAGGGGGGGATGGAGCACTGAAGCTTTCTTT. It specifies CASRGGWSTEAFF. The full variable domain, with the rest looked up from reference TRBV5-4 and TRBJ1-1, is ETGVTQSPTHLIKTRGQQVTLRCSSQSGHNTVSWYQQALGQGPQFIFQYYREEENGRGNFPPRFSGLQFPNYSSELNVNALELDDSALYLCASRGGWSTEAFFGQGTRLTVV.

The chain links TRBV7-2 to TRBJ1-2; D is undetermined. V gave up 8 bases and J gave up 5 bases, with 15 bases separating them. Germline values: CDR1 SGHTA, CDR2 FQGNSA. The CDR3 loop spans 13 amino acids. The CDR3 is CASFSGQIYGYTF. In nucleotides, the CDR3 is TGTGCCAGCTTTTCAGGCCAGATATATGGCTACACCTTC.

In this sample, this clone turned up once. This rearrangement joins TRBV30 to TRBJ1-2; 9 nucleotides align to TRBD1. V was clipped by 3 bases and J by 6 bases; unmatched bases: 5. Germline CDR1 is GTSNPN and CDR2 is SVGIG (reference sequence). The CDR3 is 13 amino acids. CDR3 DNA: TGTGCCTGGAGGCGGGACAGGGTGCATGGCTACACCTTC. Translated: CAWRRDRVHGYTF.

The CDR3 spells CASSLVTGENQPQHF. CDR3 DNA: TGTGCCAGCAGCTTGGTGACAGGGGAGAATCAGCCCCAGCATTTT. V and J are TRBV5-5 and TRBJ1-5, with 8 bases identical to TRBD1. V shed 0 bases and J 4 bases; nucleotides not matched to a gene: 3. Germline lookup yields CDR1 SGHKS and CDR2 YYEKEE (reference sequence). There are 15 residues in the CDR3.

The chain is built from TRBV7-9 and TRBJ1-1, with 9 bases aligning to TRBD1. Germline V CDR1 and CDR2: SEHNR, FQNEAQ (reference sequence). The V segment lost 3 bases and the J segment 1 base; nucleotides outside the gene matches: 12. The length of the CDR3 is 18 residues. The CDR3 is CASSFDGQGKRKNTEAFF. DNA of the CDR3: TGTGCCAGCAGCTTCGATGGACAGGGGAAAAGGAAGAACACTGAAGCTTTCTTT.

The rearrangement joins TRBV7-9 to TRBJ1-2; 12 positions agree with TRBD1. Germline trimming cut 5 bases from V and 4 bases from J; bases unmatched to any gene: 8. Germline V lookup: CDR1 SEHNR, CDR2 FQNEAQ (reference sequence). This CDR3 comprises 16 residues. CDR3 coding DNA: TGTGCCAGCAGCCCCCGGGGGACAGGGGGCCTCTATGGCTACACCTTC. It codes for CASSPRGTGGLYGYTF.

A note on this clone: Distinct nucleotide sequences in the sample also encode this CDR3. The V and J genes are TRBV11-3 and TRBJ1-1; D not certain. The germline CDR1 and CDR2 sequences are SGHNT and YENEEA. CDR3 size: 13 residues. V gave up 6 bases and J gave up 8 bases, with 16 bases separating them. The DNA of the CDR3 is TGTGCCAGCAGACCACGAGGGTGCGGCGAAGCTTTCTTT. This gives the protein CASRPRGCGEAFF.

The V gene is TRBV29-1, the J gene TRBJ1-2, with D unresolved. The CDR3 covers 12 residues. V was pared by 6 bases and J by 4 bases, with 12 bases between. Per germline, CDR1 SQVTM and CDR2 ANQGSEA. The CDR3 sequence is CSVTTGLYGYTF. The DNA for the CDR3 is TGCAGCGTCACTACCGGACTCTATGGCTACACCTTC.

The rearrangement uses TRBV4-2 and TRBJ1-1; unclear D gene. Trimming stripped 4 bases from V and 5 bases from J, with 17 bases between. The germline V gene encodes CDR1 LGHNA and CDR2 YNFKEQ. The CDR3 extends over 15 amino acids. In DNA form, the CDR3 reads TGTGCCAGCAGCCCCTCTCGAGGGATGGGTACTGAAGCTTTCTTT. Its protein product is CASSPSRGMGTEAFF.

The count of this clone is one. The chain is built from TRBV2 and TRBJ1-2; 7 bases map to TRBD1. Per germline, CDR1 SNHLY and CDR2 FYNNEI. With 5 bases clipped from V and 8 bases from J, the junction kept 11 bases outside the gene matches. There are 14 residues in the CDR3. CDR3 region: CASSLEGAVEGYTF. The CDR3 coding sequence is TGTGCCAGCAGTCTAGAGGGGGCCGTCGAGGGCTACACCTTC.

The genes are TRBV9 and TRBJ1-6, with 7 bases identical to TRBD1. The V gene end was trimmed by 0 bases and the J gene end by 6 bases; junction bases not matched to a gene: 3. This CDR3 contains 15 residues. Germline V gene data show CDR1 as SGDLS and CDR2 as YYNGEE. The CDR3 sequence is CASSVGQGGNSPLHF. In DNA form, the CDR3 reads TGTGCCAGCAGCGTAGGACAGGGTGGTAATTCACCCCTCCACTTT.

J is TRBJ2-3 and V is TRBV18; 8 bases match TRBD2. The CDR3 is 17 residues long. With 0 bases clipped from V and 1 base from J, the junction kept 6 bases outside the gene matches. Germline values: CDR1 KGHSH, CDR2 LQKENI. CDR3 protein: CASSPPLWRGGTDTQYF. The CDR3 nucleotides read TGTGCCAGCTCACCACCTCTCTGGCGGGGGGGCACAGATACGCAGTATTTT.

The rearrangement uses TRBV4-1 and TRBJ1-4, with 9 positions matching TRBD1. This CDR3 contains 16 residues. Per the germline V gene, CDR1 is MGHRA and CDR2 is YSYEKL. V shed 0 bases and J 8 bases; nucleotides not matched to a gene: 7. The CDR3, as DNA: TGCGCCAGCAGCCAAGATGGCACAGGGGGCGGGGAAAAACTGTTTTTT. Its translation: CASSQDGTGGGEKLFF.

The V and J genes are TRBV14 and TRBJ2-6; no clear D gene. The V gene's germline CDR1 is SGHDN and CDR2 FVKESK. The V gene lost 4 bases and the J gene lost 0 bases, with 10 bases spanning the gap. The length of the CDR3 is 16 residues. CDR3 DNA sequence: TGTGCCAGCAGCCCCCGTTCGGGCTCTGGGGCCAACGTCCTGACTTTC. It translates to CASSPRSGSGANVLTF.

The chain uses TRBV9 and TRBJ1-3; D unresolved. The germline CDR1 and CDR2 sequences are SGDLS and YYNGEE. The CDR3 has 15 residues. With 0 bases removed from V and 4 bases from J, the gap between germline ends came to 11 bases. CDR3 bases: TGTGCCAGCAGCGTAGATATCCAGGCGGGAAACACCATATATTTT. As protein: CASSVDIQAGNTIYF. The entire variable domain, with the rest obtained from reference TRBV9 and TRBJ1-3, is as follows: DSGVTQTPKHLITATGQRVTLRCSPRSGDLSVYWYQQSLDQGLQFLIQYYNGEERAKGNILERFSAQQFPDLHSELNLSSLELGDSALYFCASSVDIQAGNTIYFGEGSWLTVV.

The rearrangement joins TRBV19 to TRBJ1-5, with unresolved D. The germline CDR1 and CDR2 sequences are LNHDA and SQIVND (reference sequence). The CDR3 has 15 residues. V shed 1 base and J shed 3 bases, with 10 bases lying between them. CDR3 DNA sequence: TGTGCCAGTAGTATAGCACAGCATAACAATCAGCCCCAGCATTTT. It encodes CASSIAQHNNQPQHF.

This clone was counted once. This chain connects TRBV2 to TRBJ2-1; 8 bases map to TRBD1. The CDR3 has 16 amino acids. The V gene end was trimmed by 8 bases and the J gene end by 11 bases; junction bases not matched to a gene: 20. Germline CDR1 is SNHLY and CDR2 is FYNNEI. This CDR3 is CASAPPLDRGRRKQFF. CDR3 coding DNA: TGTGCCAGCGCTCCTCCTCTTGACAGGGGCCGCAGGAAGCAGTTCTTC.

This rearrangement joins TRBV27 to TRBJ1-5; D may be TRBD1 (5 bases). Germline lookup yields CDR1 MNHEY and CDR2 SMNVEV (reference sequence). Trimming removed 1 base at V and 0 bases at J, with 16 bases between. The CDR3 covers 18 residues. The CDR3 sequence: CASSLLGGAGHSNQPQHF. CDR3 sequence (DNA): TGTGCCAGCAGTTTATTAGGCGGGGCAGGTCATAGCAATCAGCCCCAGCATTTT.

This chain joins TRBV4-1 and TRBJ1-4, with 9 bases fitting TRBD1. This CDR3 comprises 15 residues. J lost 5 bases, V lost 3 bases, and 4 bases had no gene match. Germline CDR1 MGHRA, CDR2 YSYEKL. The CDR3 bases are TGCGCCAGCAGCCAGGGGGACAGGGAGAATGAAAAACTGTTTTTT. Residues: CASSQGDRENEKLFF.

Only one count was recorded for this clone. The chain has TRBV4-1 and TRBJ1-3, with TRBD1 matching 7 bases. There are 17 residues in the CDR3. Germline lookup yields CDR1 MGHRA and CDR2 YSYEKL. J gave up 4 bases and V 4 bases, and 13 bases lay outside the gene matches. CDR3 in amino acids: CASSPGGRDSLGNTIYF. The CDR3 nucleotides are TGCGCCAGCAGCCCGGGCGGTAGGGACAGCCTCGGAAACACCATATATTTT.

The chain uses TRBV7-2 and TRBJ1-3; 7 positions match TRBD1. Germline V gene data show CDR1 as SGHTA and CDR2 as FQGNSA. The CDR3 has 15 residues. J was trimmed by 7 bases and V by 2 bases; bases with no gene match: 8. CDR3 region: CASSLKGALQNTIYF. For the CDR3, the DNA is TGTGCCAGCAGCTTAAAGGGGGCGCTGCAGAACACCATATATTTT.

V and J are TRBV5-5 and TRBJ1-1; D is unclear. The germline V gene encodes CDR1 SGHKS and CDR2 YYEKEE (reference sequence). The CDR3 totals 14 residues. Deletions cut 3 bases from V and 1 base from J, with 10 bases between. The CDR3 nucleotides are TGTGCCAGCAGCTCCCGGGTAGCGAACACTGAAGCTTTCTTT. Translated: CASSSRVANTEAFF.

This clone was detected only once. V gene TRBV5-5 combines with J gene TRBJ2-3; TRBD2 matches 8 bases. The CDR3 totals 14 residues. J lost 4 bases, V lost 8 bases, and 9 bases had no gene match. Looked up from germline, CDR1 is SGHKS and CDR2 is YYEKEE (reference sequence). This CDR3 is CASTNSGEADTQYF. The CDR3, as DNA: TGTGCCAGTACCAATAGCGGGGAGGCAGATACGCAGTATTTT.

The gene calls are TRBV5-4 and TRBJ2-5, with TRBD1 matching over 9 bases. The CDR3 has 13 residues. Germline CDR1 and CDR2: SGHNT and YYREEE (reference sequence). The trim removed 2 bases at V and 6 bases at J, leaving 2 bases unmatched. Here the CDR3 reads CASSLTGGKTQYF. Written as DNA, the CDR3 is TGTGCCAGCAGCTTAACAGGGGGCAAGACCCAGTACTTC.

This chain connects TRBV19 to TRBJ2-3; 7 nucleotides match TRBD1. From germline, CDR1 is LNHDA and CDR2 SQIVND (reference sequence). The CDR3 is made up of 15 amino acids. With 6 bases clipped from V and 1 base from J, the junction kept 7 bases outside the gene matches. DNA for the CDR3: TGTGCCAGTAGCATCAGGGGGATAGGCACAGATACGCAGTATTTT. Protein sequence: CASSIRGIGTDTQYF.

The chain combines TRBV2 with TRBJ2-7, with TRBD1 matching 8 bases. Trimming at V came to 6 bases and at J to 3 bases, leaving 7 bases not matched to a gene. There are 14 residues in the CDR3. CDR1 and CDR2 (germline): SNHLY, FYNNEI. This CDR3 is CASRRTGTVYEQYF. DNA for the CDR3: TGTGCCAGCAGGAGGACAGGGACGGTCTACGAGCAGTACTTC.

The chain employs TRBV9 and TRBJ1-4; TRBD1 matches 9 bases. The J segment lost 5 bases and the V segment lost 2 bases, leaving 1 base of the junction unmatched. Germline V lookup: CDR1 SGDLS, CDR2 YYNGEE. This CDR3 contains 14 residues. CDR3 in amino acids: CASSVDRGNEKLFF. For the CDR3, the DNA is TGTGCCAGCAGCGTTGACAGGGGGAATGAAAAACTGTTTTTT.

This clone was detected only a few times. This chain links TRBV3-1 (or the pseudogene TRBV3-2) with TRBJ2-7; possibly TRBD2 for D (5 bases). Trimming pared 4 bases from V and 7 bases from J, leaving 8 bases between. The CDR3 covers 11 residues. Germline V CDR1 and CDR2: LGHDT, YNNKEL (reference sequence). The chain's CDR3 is CASSLAREQYF. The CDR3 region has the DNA TGTGCCAGCAGCCTAGCGCGGGAGCAGTACTTC.